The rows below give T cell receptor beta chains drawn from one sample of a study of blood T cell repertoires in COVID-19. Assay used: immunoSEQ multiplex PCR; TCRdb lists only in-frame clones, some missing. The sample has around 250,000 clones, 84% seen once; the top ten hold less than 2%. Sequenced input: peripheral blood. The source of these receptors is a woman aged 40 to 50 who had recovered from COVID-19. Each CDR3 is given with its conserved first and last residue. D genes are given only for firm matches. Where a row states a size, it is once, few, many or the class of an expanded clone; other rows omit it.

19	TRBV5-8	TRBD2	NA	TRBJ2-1	CASSFWTSGGAFSYNEQFF	TGTGCCAGCAGCTTCTGGACTAGCGGGGGAGCCTTCTCCTACAATGAGCAGTTCTTC
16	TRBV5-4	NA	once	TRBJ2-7	CASSLGGGTQAYEQYF	TGTGCCAGCAGCTTGGGAGGCGGGACCCAAGCCTACGAGCAGTACTTC
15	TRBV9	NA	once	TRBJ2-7	CASSASGTTGYEQYF	TGTGCCAGCAGCGCCTCCGGGACAACAGGTTACGAGCAGTACTTC
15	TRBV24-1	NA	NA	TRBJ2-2	CATSDRSGNTGELFF	TGTGCCACCAGTGATCGATCAGGGAACACCGGGGAGCTGTTTTTT
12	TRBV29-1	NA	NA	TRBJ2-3	CSVQGSPDTQYF	TGCAGCGTACAGGGATCCCCCGATACGCAGTATTTT
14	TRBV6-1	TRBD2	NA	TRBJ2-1	CASSEPSGVNEQFF	TGTGCCAGCAGTGAACCTAGCGGGGTGAATGAGCAGTTCTTC
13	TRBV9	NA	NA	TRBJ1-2	CASSVVREEDLTF	TGTGCCAGCAGCGTAGTTCGGGAGGAGGACCTCACCTTC
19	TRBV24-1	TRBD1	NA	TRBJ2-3	CATSDPNPGQGAPEDTQYF	TGTGCCACCAGTGACCCAAATCCGGGACAGGGGGCGCCGGAAGATACGCAGTATTTT
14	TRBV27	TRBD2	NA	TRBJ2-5	CASSSGGFQETQYF	TGTGCCAGCTCTAGCGGGGGGTTTCAAGAGACCCAGTACTTC
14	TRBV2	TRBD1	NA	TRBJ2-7	CASRLDRVTYEQYF	TGTGCCAGCAGACTCGACAGGGTTACCTACGAGCAGTACTTC
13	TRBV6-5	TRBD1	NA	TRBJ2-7	CASRDGQAYEQYF	TGTGCCAGCAGGGATGGACAGGCCTACGAGCAGTACTTC
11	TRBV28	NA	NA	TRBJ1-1	CASNSFAEAFF	TGTGCCAGCAATAGTTTCGCTGAAGCTTTCTTT
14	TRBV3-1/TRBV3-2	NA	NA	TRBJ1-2	CASSQNSQTKGYTF	TGTGCCAGCAGCCAAAACTCGCAGACTAAGGGCTACACCTTC
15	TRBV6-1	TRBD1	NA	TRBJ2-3	CASSEIRGLGDTQYF	TGTGCCAGCAGTGAAATCAGGGGGCTGGGCGATACGCAGTATTTT
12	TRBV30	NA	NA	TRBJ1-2	CAWSGEARGYTF	TGTGCCTGGAGTGGGGAGGCCCGGGGCTACACCTTC
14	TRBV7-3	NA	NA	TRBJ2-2	CASSWDFRTGELFF	TGTGCCAGCAGCTGGGACTTCCGCACCGGGGAGCTGTTTTTT
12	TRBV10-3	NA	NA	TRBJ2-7	CASSRQADEQYF	TGTGCCAGTTCCCGACAGGCCGACGAGCAGTACTTC
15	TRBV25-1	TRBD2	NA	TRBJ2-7	CASSDSGSHSYEQYF	TGTGCCAGCAGTGATAGCGGGAGCCACTCCTACGAGCAGTACTTC
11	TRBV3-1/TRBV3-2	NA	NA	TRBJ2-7	CASSQVDEQYF	TGTGCCAGCAGCCAAGTAGACGAGCAGTACTTC
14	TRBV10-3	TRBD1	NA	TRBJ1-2	CAISGTGLNYGYTF	TGTGCCATCAGTGGGACAGGACTAAACTATGGCTACACCTTC
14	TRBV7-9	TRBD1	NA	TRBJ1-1	CASSPRDRYSEAFF	TGTGCCAGCAGCCCTCGGGACAGGTACTCTGAAGCTTTCTTT
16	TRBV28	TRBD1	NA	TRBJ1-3	CASSSPGGGSGNTIYF	TGTGCCAGCAGTTCCCCAGGGGGCGGCTCTGGAAACACCATATATTTT
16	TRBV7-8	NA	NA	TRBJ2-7	CASSLVEGASSYEQYF	TGTGCCAGCAGCTTAGTTGAGGGTGCCAGCTCCTACGAGCAGTACTTC